The source of this T cell receptor beta chain is a study of T-cell memory formation after mild COVID-19. This clonotype was observed a few times. In TCRdb, the 5' RACE reads were re-called with MiXCR into one record per CDR3 protein. Of 150,000 to 200,000 distinct CDR3 sequences listed, 11% are singletons. Germline V gene sequence: CDR1 SNHLY, CDR2 FYNNEI. The CDR3 runs to 14 residues. The ends were cut back, 7 bases at V and 9 bases at J, with 19 bases in the middle. The sequenced sample consisted of PBMCs or a T cell subset sorted from them (not recorded which). The chain couples TRBV2 to TRBJ2-1; possibly TRBD2 for D (6 bases). This TCR was recovered from a man between 18 and 29 years old who had mild COVID-19 (a few samples of this study predate the infection). Cell type and time point are not known. The CDR3 coding sequence is TGTGCCAGCATAAGAGGGACTCTAGGGAGTGAGCAGTTCTTC. Its protein product is CASIRGTLGSEQFF.